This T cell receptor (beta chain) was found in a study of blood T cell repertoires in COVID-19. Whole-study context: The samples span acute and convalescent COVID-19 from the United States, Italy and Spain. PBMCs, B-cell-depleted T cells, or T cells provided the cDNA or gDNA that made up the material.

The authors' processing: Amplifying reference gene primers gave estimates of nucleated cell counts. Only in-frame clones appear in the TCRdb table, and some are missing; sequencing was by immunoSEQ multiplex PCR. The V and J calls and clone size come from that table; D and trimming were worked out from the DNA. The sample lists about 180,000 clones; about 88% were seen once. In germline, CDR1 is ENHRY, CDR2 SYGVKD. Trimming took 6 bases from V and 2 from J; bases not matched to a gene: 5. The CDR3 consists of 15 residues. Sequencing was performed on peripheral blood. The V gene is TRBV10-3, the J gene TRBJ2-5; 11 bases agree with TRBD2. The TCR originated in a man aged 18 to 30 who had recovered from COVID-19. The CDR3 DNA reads TGTGCCATCAGCCGACTAGCGGGGCCTCAAGAGACCCAGTACTTC. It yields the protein CAISRLAGPQETQYF.